This T cell receptor beta chain comes out of a study of early T cells in non-severe SARS-CoV-2 infection. Study context: It was bulk RNA from unsorted whole blood that was sequenced, and the chains were unpaired.

This clonotype was seen ten or more times. Its specificity is not known. Unique molecular identifiers (one per individual cDNA molecule) were attached. TCRdb re-called the 5' RACE reads through MiXCR, storing one row per CDR3 protein. The profile shows under 75,000 distinct CDR3 sequences, approximately 13% of them singletons. Germline CDR1 is MNHEY and CDR2 is SVGAGI. The CDR3 extends over 14 amino acids. The ends lost 6 bases at V and 9 bases at J; junction bases unmatched: 4. Study results and limitations: Private and CD4 specificities were missed by VDJdb matching, skewed to anti-spike CD8.

The genes are TRBV6-5 and TRBJ2-1, with 14 bases matching TRBD2. Sequenced material: whole blood. This TCR was recovered from an adult who was a healthcare worker with PCR-confirmed SARS-CoV-2 infection or an uninfected control (not recorded which). The CDR3 coding sequence is TGTGCCAGCAGACGACTAGCGGGAGGGATTGAGCAGTTCTTC. It is translated as CASRRLAGGIEQFF.